The source of this T cell receptor (beta chain) is a study of OX40 agonist ivuxolimab in advanced cancers. Study information: An agonistic anti-OX40 (CD134) antibody, ivuxolimab, was used to treat the patients.

This table comes from immunoSEQ multiplex PCR, and its TCRdb copy is limited to in-frame clones, with some not included. Counted here are over 55,000 clones, 75% to 90% occurring once; the ten biggest clones make up under 14%. Concerning this clone: Its target is not known. Other nucleotide sequences from this sample produce the same CDR3.

General study points: Relative to CD4+ cells, CD8+ T cells on average had more expanded clones. Expanded peripheral T-cell antigen specificity went undetermined.

Per germline, CDR1 SGHRS and CDR2 YFSETQ. After removal of 4 bases from V and 5 bases from J, the junction contained 7 bases not matched to a gene. This CDR3 is 14 amino acids long. This receptor was taken from an adult with an advanced solid tumor such as melanoma, head and neck, liver or kidney cancer. V and J are TRBV5-1 and TRBJ1-1; the match to TRBD1 covers 8 bases. The sequencing used CD4+ or CD8+ T cells sorted from blood, collected in a trial of the OX40 agonist ivuxolimab. This CDR3 is CASSLTGGSTEAFF. CDR3 nucleotides: TGCGCCAGCAGCCTTACAGGGGGAAGTACTGAAGCTTTCTTT.